One and the same sample provided the 15 T cell receptor beta chains below, sequenced in a study of CD8 T cells in Susac syndrome. After extraction with the RNeasy kit, roughly 0.45 to 1 ug of the RNA was reverse transcribed using random hexamers. One entry per CDR3 protein results from TCRdb running MiXCR on the immunoSEQ multiplex PCR reads. The table has approximately 120,000 distinct CDR3 sequences, about 90% seen once. The specimen was CD4+ T cells from PBMCs. The receptor set was obtained from a human donor in good health.

CDR3 sequence (DNA): TGTGCCAGTAGTCCCGCCGGGCTTGGTTCACCCCTCCACTTT. It translates to CASSPAGLGSPLHF. This chain links TRBV19 with TRBJ1-6; no reliable D call. The CDR3 loop spans 14 amino acids. Germline V gene data show CDR1 as LNHDA and CDR2 as SQIVND (reference sequence). V was trimmed by 5 bases and J by 9 bases, leaving 14 bases between them.

This clonotype was observed a handful of times. The chain combines TRBV29-1 with TRBJ1-1; no firm D call. Germline V CDR1 and CDR2: SQVTM, ANQGSEA. Between the trimmed V and J ends, which lost 5 bases and 0 bases, there was a span of 4 bases. There are 11 residues in the CDR3. The CDR3 loop is CSVSMNTEAFF. CDR3 DNA sequence: TGCAGCGTTTCGATGAACACTGAAGCTTTCTTT. The variable domain in full, completed from reference TRBV29-1 and TRBJ1-1, reads SAVISQKPSRDICQRGTSLTIQCQVDSQVTMMFWYRQQPGQSLTLIATANQGSEATYESGFVIDKFPISRPNLTFSTLTVSNMSPEDSSIYLCSVSMNTEAFFGQGTRLTVV.

The rearrangement joins TRBV15 to TRBJ2-5, with 11 nucleotides matching TRBD1. Germline V gives CDR1 LNHNV, CDR2 YYDKDF (reference sequence). The V gene end was trimmed by 5 bases and the J gene end by 4 bases; junction bases not matched to a gene: 6. The CDR3 has 15 amino acids. This chain's CDR3 is CATSGSDRGRETQYF. The CDR3 bases are TGTGCCACCAGCGGGTCGGACAGGGGGCGAGAGACCCAGTACTTC.

The rearrangement uses TRBV30 and TRBJ1-3, with D unclear. The CDR3 covers 13 residues. Trimming left V 3 bases short and J 0 bases short, with 6 bases between. Germline lookup yields CDR1 GTSNPN and CDR2 SVGIG (reference sequence). The DNA for the CDR3 is TGTGCCTGGAGCGGTAGCTCTGGAAACACCATATATTTT. Its protein is CAWSGSSGNTIYF.

V and J are TRBV6-2 or TRBV6-3 and TRBJ1-5; possibly TRBD1 for D (5 bases). The germline gives CDR1 MNHEY, CDR2 SVGEGT. V lost 7 bases and J 5 bases, leaving 15 bases between the germline ends. This CDR3 is built from 14 residues. The CDR3 bases are TGTGCCAGCACCCACCTGACAGCCGATCAGCCCCAGCATTTT. The encoded protein is CASTHLTADQPQHF.

The rearrangement joins TRBV7-2 to TRBJ1-1, with D uncertain. There are 11 residues in the CDR3. V lost 0 bases and J lost 6, with 2 bases in between. Germline V CDR1 and CDR2: SGHTA, FQGNSA. This chain's CDR3 is CASSLAAEAFF. DNA of the CDR3: TGTGCCAGCAGCTTAGCAGCTGAAGCTTTCTTT.

The CDR3 DNA reads TGTGCCAGCAGTCAGGACAGGGTGCGCACTGAAGCTTTCTTT. Translating gives CASSQDRVRTEAFF. The gene calls are TRBV11-2 and TRBJ1-1, with 8 bases lining up with TRBD1. This CDR3 spans 14 amino acids. Trimming at V came to 6 bases and at J to 4 bases, leaving 7 bases not matched to a gene. Germline V gene data show CDR1 as SGHAT and CDR2 as FQNNGV. Full variable domain (remainder filled in from reference TRBV11-2 and TRBJ1-1): EAGVAQSPRYKIIEKRQSVAFWCNPISGHATLYWYQQILGQGPKLLIQFQNNGVVDDSQLPKDRFSAERLKGVDSTLKIQPAKLEDSAVYLCASSQDRVRTEAFFGQGTRLTVV.

This clonotype was seen only once. V gene TRBV6-5 combines with J gene TRBJ1-1, with 9 nucleotides matching TRBD1. J gave up 6 bases and V 5 bases, and 7 bases lay outside the gene matches. The CDR3 length is 14 residues. The germline CDR1 and CDR2 sequences are MNHEY and SVGAGI. CDR3 in DNA: TGTGCCAGCAGTAGGGACAGGGCTCTCCCTGAAGCTTTCTTT. Protein: CASSRDRALPEAFF.

The chain employs TRBV6-2 or TRBV6-3 and TRBJ2-2, with D maybe TRBD2 (6 bases). The germline CDR1 and CDR2 sequences are MNHEY and SVGEGT. The ends were cut back, 6 bases at V and 3 bases at J, with 26 bases in the middle. The CDR3 extends over 19 amino acids. CDR3 in amino acids: CASRERWAGLTTYTGELFF. DNA of the CDR3: TGTGCCAGCAGAGAGAGGTGGGCAGGACTAACTACTTACACCGGGGAGCTGTTTTTT.

The rearrangement joins TRBV30 to TRBJ2-4; D is perhaps TRBD2 (5 bases). There are 13 residues in the CDR3. V was pared by 1 base and J by 8 bases, with 12 bases between. CDR1 and CDR2 from the germline V gene are GTSNPN and SVGIG (reference sequence). CDR3 nucleotides: TGTGCCTGGAGTGCCGGGGTTAGGGACATTCAGTACTTC. Translation gives CAWSAGVRDIQYF.

CDR3 DNA sequence: TGTGCCAGCAGTGCGGGGGGTAAGGACGGCGGGGAGCTGTTTTTT. Its protein product is CASSAGGKDGGELFF. This chain uses TRBV25-1 with TRBJ2-2; 7 positions agree with TRBD2. The CDR3 totals 15 residues. V shed 4 bases and J 7 bases; nucleotides not matched to a gene: 9. Germline CDR1 MGHDK, CDR2 SYGVNS.

The J gene is TRBJ2-5, the V gene TRBV7-2, with 8 bases fitting TRBD2. V shed 4 bases and J 5 bases; nucleotides not matched to a gene: 6. CDR1 and CDR2 (germline): SGHTA, FQGNSA. This CDR3 is 14 amino acids long. The CDR3 reads CASSSSGSGETQYF. The CDR3 DNA reads as TGTGCCAGCAGCTCCAGCGGGAGTGGGGAGACCCAGTACTTC.

J is TRBJ2-7 and V is TRBV6-2 or TRBV6-3, with 8 bases lining up with TRBD2. Germline V gene data show CDR1 as MNHEY and CDR2 as SVGEGT. Trimming at V came to 10 bases and at J to 2 bases, leaving 7 bases not matched to a gene. The CDR3 spans 13 residues. CDR3 loop: CATQTLAAYEQYF. Here the CDR3 DNA reads TGTGCCACCCAGACACTAGCGGCCTACGAGCAGTACTTC.

This rearrangement joins TRBV2 to TRBJ1-3; TRBD1 might be the D (6 bases). Germline V gene lookup returns CDR1 SNHLY and CDR2 FYNNEI. V was shortened by 6 bases and J by 0 bases, with 9 bases between the two germline ends. The CDR3 covers 14 residues. The CDR3 protein is CASSGGGSGNTIYF. The DNA for the CDR3 is TGTGCCAGCAGCGGAGGGGGCTCTGGAAACACCATATATTTT. The whole variable domain, remainder taken from reference TRBV2 and TRBJ1-3, is EPEVTQTPSHQVTQMGQEVILRCVPISNHLYFYWYRQILGQKVEFLVSFYNNEISEKSEIFDDQFSVERPDGSNFTLKIRSTKLEDSAMYFCASSGGGSGNTIYFGEGSWLTVV.

V and J are TRBV7-2 and TRBJ2-3; possibly TRBD2 for D (7 bases). Trimming shortened V by 0 bases and J by 4 bases, and 11 bases separated the two germline ends. The CDR3 consists of 15 residues. Germline V lookup: CDR1 SGHTA, CDR2 FQGNSA. CDR3 in amino acids: CASSLAGGRADTQYF. For the CDR3, the DNA is TGTGCCAGCAGCTTAGCGGGGGGGCGAGCAGATACGCAGTATTTT.